Each of the 30 T cell receptor beta chains below was sequenced from the same sample in a study of long-term antiretroviral therapy in people with HIV. The run of the v3.0 immunoSEQ assay was at survey level. The table came from immunoSEQ multiplex PCR; TCRdb's copy has only in-frame clones and leaves some out. In the table there are approximately 21,000 clones, roughly 87% of which are singletons. The specimen comprised unsorted PBMCs, sampled 0.3 years after starting antiretroviral therapy. These receptor sequences come from a man between 50 and 59 years old with HIV.

Written as DNA, the CDR3 is TGTGCCACCAGCAGAGAATACCATACGAAACTGTTTTTT. Translation: CATSREYHTKLFF. The chain employs TRBV15 and TRBJ1-4; D remains ambiguous. The CDR3 is made up of 13 amino acids. Germline V lookup: CDR1 LNHNV, CDR2 YYDKDF (reference sequence). Trimming pared 0 bases from V and 11 bases from J, leaving 10 bases between.

The V call is TRBV6-6, the J call TRBJ1-2; TRBD1 is a possible D gene (6 bases). V was shortened by 5 bases and J by 10 bases, with 14 bases between the two germline ends. The V gene's germline CDR1 is MNHNY and CDR2 SVGAGI (reference sequence). The CDR3 consists of 12 residues. The CDR3 loop is CASSPGTRAYTF. CDR3 bases: TGTGCCAGCAGTCCCGGGACAAGAGCCTACACCTTC.

This clone was recorded once. The J gene is TRBJ2-3, the V gene TRBV7-6, with D unclear. In germline, CDR1 is SGHVS, CDR2 FNYEAQ. Between the trimmed V and J ends, which lost 1 base and 0 bases, there was a span of 2 bases. This CDR3 is 13 amino acids long. The CDR3 sequence is CASSLESTDTQYF. In nucleotides, the CDR3 is TGTGCCAGCAGCTTAGAGAGCACAGATACGCAGTATTTT.

The rearrangement links TRBV5-1 to TRBJ1-1; D ambiguous. CDR3 size: 15 residues. From germline, CDR1 is SGHRS and CDR2 YFSETQ. V shed 4 bases and J shed 9 bases, with 22 bases lying between them. The CDR3 DNA sequence: TGCGCCAGCAGCCCCACCGTCGCGGACCTCAGAAAAGCTTTCTTT. The encoded protein is CASSPTVADLRKAFF.

V gene TRBV14 combines with J gene TRBJ1-1; tentative D call: TRBD1 (6 bases). Germline CDR1 reads SGHDN; CDR2 reads FVKESK. This CDR3 region has 12 residues. The V end was cut by 3 bases, the J end by 8 bases, with 10 bases between. CDR3 protein: CASSHWTAEAFF. CDR3 coding DNA: TGTGCCAGCAGCCACTGGACAGCAGAAGCTTTCTTT.

This rearrangement joins TRBV7-6 to TRBJ1-2, with a tentative D call TRBD1 (5 bases). This CDR3 is 15 amino acids long. V was trimmed by 1 base and J by 8 bases, leaving 17 bases between them. The germline gives CDR1 SGHVS, CDR2 FNYEAQ. CDR3 DNA: TGTGCCAGCAGCTTAGAAACGGTCCGGGGGAGAGGCTACACCTTC. This encodes CASSLETVRGRGYTF.

The J gene is TRBJ2-3, the V gene TRBV11-3; D may be TRBD2 (5 bases). V was clipped by 4 bases and J by 6 bases, with 11 bases between them. The CDR3 length is 13 residues. CDR1 and CDR2 from the germline V gene are SGHNT and YENEEA. The CDR3 DNA follows: TGTGCCAGCAGCTCGGACTTGAGTGATACGCAGTATTTT. Translation: CASSSDLSDTQYF.

The chain recombines TRBV27 with TRBJ2-2; D is perhaps TRBD2 (5 bases). The germline V gene encodes CDR1 MNHEY and CDR2 SMNVEV (reference sequence). CDR3 length: 14 residues. V was clipped by 5 bases and J by 4 bases, with 11 bases between them. The CDR3 is CASSPLTSTGELFF. DNA of the CDR3: TGTGCCAGCAGTCCTCTAACTAGCACCGGGGAGCTGTTTTTT.

This chain links TRBV7-2 with TRBJ2-3; a weak D match, TRBD2 (5 bases). The CDR3 totals 13 residues. Germline lookup yields CDR1 SGHTA and CDR2 FQGNSA. Trimming removed 8 bases at V and 3 bases at J, with 12 bases between. The CDR3 sequence: CASRERATDTQYF. The CDR3 DNA reads as TGTGCCAGCCGGGAAAGGGCGACAGATACGCAGTATTTT.

CDR3 DNA: TGTGCCAGCAGCGTGGGCGGTGACACCGGGGAGCTGTTTTTT. This encodes CASSVGGDTGELFF. This chain joins TRBV9 and TRBJ2-2; no definite D call. With 2 bases removed from V and 3 bases from J, the gap between germline ends came to 8 bases. CDR1 is SGDLS, CDR2 YYNGEE, per germline. The CDR3 totals 14 residues.

The chain joins TRBV5-1 to TRBJ2-5, with D maybe TRBD2 (6 bases). V was cut by 5 bases and J by 3 bases, with 14 bases left in between. This CDR3 spans 14 amino acids. In germline, CDR1 is SGHRS, CDR2 YFSETQ. CDR3 amino acids: CASRTWVAEETQYF. The DNA of the CDR3 is TGCGCCAGCAGAACTTGGGTAGCGGAAGAGACCCAGTACTTC.

This rearrangement joins TRBV7-9 to TRBJ2-7; the D is unclear. Trimming took 5 bases from V and 0 from J, leaving 8 bases between them. This CDR3 has 13 residues. Per germline, CDR1 SEHNR and CDR2 FQNEAQ (reference sequence). The CDR3 reads CASSIRNSYEQYF. For the CDR3, the DNA is TGTGCCAGCAGCATCCGGAACTCCTACGAGCAGTACTTC.

This clone came up once. The V gene is TRBV19, the J gene TRBJ2-7, with 8 bases aligning to TRBD1. The CDR3 is 15 amino acids. The V gene end was trimmed by 3 bases and the J gene end by 1 base; junction bases not matched to a gene: 5. Germline CDR1 is LNHDA and CDR2 is SQIVND (reference sequence). CDR3 residues: CASSIGTGPSYEQYF. The CDR3 DNA reads as TGTGCCAGTAGTATCGGGACAGGTCCTTCCTACGAGCAGTACTTC.

This clone was observed a handful of times. The rearrangement uses TRBV19 and TRBJ2-6, with D uncertain. The ends were cut back, 8 bases at V and 4 bases at J, with 6 bases in the middle. Germline CDR1 LNHDA, CDR2 SQIVND (reference sequence). This CDR3 contains 12 residues. CDR3 residues: CASQQGANVLTF. DNA of the CDR3: TGTGCCAGTCAACAGGGGGCCAACGTCCTGACTTTC.

The rearrangement links TRBV5-4 to TRBJ2-5; no clear D. This CDR3 has 15 amino acids. Germline assignment: CDR1 SGHNT and CDR2 YYREEE (reference sequence). The V gene lost 2 bases and the J gene lost 1 base, with 12 bases spanning the gap. The CDR3 DNA reads TGTGCCAGCAGCTTTGTAGGACGGACCCAAGAGACCCAGTACTTC. This sequence encodes CASSFVGRTQETQYF.

The sample holds a few counts of this clone. The chain uses TRBV7-9 and TRBJ2-2; no firm D call. The CDR3 length is 13 residues. Germline-derived CDR1 and CDR2 are SEHNR and FQNEAQ (reference sequence). Deletions cut 3 bases from V and 5 bases from J, with 7 bases between. In DNA form, the CDR3 reads TGTGCCAGCAGCTTCGGTCTTACCGGGGAGCTGTTTTTT. Translating it yields CASSFGLTGELFF.

J is TRBJ1-2 and V is TRBV6-1; 7 nucleotides align to TRBD1. Germline V gene lookup returns CDR1 MNHNS and CDR2 SASEGT. This CDR3 is 16 amino acids long. Trimming removed 3 bases from V and 6 bases from J; junction bases left unmatched: 13. CDR3 amino acids: CASSERGPRGSDGYTF. In DNA form, the CDR3 reads TGTGCCAGCAGTGAGCGGGGCCCCAGGGGGTCCGATGGCTACACCTTC.

CDR3 protein: CASSLLIGTKGETQYF. Here the CDR3 DNA reads TGTGCCAGCAGTTTATTGATCGGGACAAAAGGGGAGACCCAGTACTTC. This chain uses TRBV28 with TRBJ2-5, with D possibly being TRBD1 (6 bases). The CDR3 has 16 amino acids. Trimming shortened V by 1 base and J by 5 bases, and 17 bases separated the two germline ends. CDR1 is MDHEN, CDR2 SYDVKM, per germline.

The chain employs TRBV6-5 and TRBJ1-2; TRBD1 is a possible D gene (6 bases). CDR1 is MNHEY and CDR2 is SVGAGI in the germline V gene. This CDR3 has 16 residues. The V gene lost 2 bases and the J gene lost 0 bases, with 13 bases spanning the gap. The CDR3 loop is CASSYRRTVSNYGYTF. CDR3 DNA: TGTGCCAGCAGTTACAGGAGGACAGTATCTAACTATGGCTACACCTTC.

V usage is TRBV7-2 and J usage is TRBJ2-7; 7 positions match TRBD2. Germline assignment: CDR1 SGHTA and CDR2 FQGNSA. The V segment lost 5 bases and the J segment 2 bases; nucleotides outside the gene matches: 6. The CDR3 contains 14 residues. CDR3 in amino acids: CASSPTGGTYEQYF. The DNA of the CDR3 is TGTGCCAGCAGCCCTACCGGGGGGACCTACGAGCAGTACTTC.

The V and J genes are TRBV28 and TRBJ1-4; D is possibly TRBD1 (5 bases). This CDR3 is 16 amino acids long. V lost 4 bases and J 4 bases, leaving 16 bases between the germline ends. Germline CDR1 reads MDHEN; CDR2 reads SYDVKM. The CDR3, as DNA: TGTGCCAGCAGTTCTCTCAAGTTAGGGGTTAATGAAAAACTGTTTTTT. It codes for CASSSLKLGVNEKLFF.

J is TRBJ2-2 and V is TRBV29-1; D gene unclear. CDR3 length: 11 amino acids. Germline-derived CDR1 and CDR2 are SQVTM and ANQGSEA. The CDR3 nucleotides are TGCACCGTCGGCGCGGCCGGGGAGCTGTTTTTT. Its protein is CTVGAAGELFF.

The chain recombines TRBV6-5 with TRBJ2-6; 7 positions match TRBD2. Germline loops: CDR1 MNHEY, CDR2 SVGAGI. This CDR3 has 14 residues. CDR3 DNA: TGTGCTTCTGGGAGGGGCTCTGGGGCCAACGTCCTGACTTTC. Translating gives CASGRGSGANVLTF.

The V gene is TRBV7-2, the J gene TRBJ1-5; D uncertain. Germline V gives CDR1 SGHTA, CDR2 FQGNSA. CDR3 length: 15 amino acids. Trimming took 1 base from V and 1 from J, leaving 8 bases between them. CDR3 nucleotides: TGTGCCAGCAGCTTAGAGTCGGGGAGCAATCAGCCCCAGCATTTT. It encodes CASSLESGSNQPQHF. Drawing the rest from reference TRBV7-2 and TRBJ1-5, the complete variable domain is GAGVSQSPSNKVTEKGKDVELRCDPISGHTALYWYRQSLGQGLEFLIYFQGNSAPDKSGLPSDRFSAERTGGSVSTLTIQRTQQEDSAVYLCASSLESGSNQPQHFGDGTRLSIL.

This clone appeared a single time. V and J are TRBV6-4 and TRBJ2-3; TRBD2 matches 7 bases. This CDR3 region has 15 residues. Germline CDR1 is MRHNA and CDR2 is SNTAGT. With V trimmed by 4 bases and J by 5 bases, 9 bases remained unmatched. This chain's CDR3 is CASSVFGGSGDTQYF. For the CDR3, the DNA is TGTGCCAGCAGTGTTTTTGGCGGGAGTGGAGATACGCAGTATTTT.

The genes are TRBV28 and TRBJ2-1, with 8 bases matching TRBD2. V shed 7 bases, J shed 0 bases, and the junction held 8 bases outside the gene matches. Per the germline V gene, CDR1 is MDHEN and CDR2 is SYDVKM. The CDR3 covers 16 residues. The CDR3 here is CASNLFGRVSYNEQFF. DNA for the CDR3: TGTGCCAGCAACCTCTTCGGGAGGGTCTCCTACAATGAGCAGTTCTTC.

The chain carries TRBV28 and TRBJ2-1; D is undetermined. The length of the CDR3 is 11 residues. Germline CDR1 and CDR2: MDHEN and SYDVKM. Trimming removed 5 bases at V and 4 bases at J, with 3 bases between. Written as DNA, the CDR3 is TGTGCCAGCAGTGTATACAATGAGCAGTTCTTC. This translates into CASSVYNEQFF.

The CDR3 is CATSRNRQGRYEQYF. The CDR3 DNA reads TGTGCCACCAGCAGGAACAGACAGGGCCGCTACGAGCAGTACTTC. The chain has TRBV15 and TRBJ2-7; 7 bases fit TRBD1. V lost 3 bases, J lost 3 bases, and 8 bases stayed unmatched. The CDR3 extends over 15 amino acids. Germline assignment: CDR1 LNHNV and CDR2 YYDKDF (reference sequence). The full variable domain, rest sourced from reference TRBV15 and TRBJ2-7, is DAMVIQNPRYQVTQFGKPVTLSCSQTLNHNVMYWYQQKSSQAPKLLFHYYDKDFNNEADTPDNFQSRRPNTSFCFLDIRSPGLGDTAMYLCATSRNRQGRYEQYFGPGTRLTVT.

The chain uses TRBV9 and TRBJ2-5; possibly TRBD2 for D (5 bases). Deletions cut 4 bases from V and 3 bases from J, with 16 bases between. There are 15 residues in the CDR3. CDR1 and CDR2 from the germline V gene are SGDLS and YYNGEE. CDR3 coding DNA: TGTGCCAGCAGCCACCACCCGGAGAGGGAAGAGACCCAGTACTTC. Protein sequence: CASSHHPEREETQYF.

The V and J genes are TRBV28 and TRBJ1-4, with D possibly matching TRBD1 (5 bases). Trimming removed 6 bases at V and 4 bases at J, with 15 bases between. Germline V CDR1 and CDR2: MDHEN, SYDVKM. This CDR3 comprises 15 residues. The DNA for the CDR3 is TGTGCCAGCAGCCGGGAGGTAGGGGTTAATGAAAAACTGTTTTTT. Its protein product is CASSREVGVNEKLFF.